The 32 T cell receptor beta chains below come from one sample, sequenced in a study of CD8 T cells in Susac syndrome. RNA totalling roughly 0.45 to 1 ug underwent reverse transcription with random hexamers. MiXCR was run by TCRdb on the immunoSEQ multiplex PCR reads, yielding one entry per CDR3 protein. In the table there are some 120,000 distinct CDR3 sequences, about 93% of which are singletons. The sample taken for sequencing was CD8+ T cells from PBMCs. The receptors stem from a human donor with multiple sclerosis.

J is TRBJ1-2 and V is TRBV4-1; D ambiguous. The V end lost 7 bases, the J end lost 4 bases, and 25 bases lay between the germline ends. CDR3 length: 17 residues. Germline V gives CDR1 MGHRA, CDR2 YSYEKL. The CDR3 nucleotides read TGCGCCAGCACTACAGCGGCGGTGCCGCTCCTTATCTATGGCTACACCTTC. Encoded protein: CASTTAAVPLLIYGYTF.

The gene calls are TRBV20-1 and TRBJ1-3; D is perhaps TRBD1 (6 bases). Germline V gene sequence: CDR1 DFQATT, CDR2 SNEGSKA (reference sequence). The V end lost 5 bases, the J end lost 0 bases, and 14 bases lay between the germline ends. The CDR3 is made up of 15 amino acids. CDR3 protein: CSALSTGGSGNTIYF. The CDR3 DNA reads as TGCAGTGCTCTCTCGACAGGCGGCTCTGGAAACACCATATATTTT.

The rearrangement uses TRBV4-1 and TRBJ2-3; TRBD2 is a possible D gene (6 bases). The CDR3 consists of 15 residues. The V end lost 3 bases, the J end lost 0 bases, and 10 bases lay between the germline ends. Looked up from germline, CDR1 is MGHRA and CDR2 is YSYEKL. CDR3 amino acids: CASSHGSGSTDTQYF. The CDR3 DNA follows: TGCGCCAGCAGCCACGGTAGCGGTAGCACAGATACGCAGTATTTT.

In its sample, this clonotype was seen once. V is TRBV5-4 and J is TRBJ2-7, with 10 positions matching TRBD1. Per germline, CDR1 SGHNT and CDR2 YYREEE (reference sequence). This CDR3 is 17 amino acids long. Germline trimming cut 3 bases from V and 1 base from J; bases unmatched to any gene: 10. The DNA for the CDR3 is TGTGCCAGCAGCTCCCGGGACAGGGGCCTTTTTTCCTACGAGCAGTACTTC. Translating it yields CASSSRDRGLFSYEQYF.

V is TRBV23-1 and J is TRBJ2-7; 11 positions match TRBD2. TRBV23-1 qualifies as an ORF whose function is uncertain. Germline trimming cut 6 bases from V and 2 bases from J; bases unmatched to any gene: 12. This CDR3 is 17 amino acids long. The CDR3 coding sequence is TGCGCCAGCAGCCGATCTTTTTTGACTAGCGGGACCTACGAGCAGTACTTC. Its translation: CASSRSFLTSGTYEQYF.

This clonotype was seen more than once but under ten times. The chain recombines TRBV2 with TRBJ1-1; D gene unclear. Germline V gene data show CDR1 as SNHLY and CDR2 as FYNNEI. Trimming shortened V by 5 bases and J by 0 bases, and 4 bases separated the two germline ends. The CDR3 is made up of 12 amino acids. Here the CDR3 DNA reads TGTGCCAGCAGTCCCTTGAACACTGAAGCTTTCTTT. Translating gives CASSPLNTEAFF.

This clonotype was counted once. The CDR3 region has the DNA TGTGCCGTCCGGGACAGTGTCTTCAATGAGCAGTTCTTC. As protein: CAVRDSVFNEQFF. The chain carries TRBV6-2 or TRBV6-3 and TRBJ2-1; 7 nucleotides match TRBD1. The germline CDR1 and CDR2 sequences are MNHEY and SVGEGT. Trimming at V came to 11 bases and at J to 6 bases, leaving 10 bases not matched to a gene. The CDR3 totals 13 residues.

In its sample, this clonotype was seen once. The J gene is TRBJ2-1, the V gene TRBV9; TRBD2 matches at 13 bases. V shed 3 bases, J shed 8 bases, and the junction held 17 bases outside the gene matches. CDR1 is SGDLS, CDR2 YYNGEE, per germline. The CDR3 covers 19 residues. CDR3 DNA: TGTGCCAGCAGCGACCGGGACAGGGAACTAGCGGGAGGGCCAGATGAGCAGTTCTTC. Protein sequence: CASSDRDRELAGGPDEQFF.

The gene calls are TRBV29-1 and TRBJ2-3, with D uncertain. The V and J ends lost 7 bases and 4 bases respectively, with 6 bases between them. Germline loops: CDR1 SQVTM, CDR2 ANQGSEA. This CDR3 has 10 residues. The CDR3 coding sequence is TGCAGCGCTATACCAGATACGCAGTATTTT. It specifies CSAIPDTQYF.

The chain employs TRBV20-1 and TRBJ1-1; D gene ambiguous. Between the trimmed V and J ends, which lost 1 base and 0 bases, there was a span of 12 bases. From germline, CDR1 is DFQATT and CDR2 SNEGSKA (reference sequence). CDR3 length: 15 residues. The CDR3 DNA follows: TGCAGTGCTAGAGCCCGGGCTACCGTGAACACTGAAGCTTTCTTT. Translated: CSARARATVNTEAFF.

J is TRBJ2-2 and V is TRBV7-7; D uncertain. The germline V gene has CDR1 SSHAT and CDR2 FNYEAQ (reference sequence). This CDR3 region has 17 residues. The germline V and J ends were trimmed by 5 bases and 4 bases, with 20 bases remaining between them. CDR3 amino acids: CASSPSPSAVGTGELFF. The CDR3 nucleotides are TGTGCCAGCAGCCCATCTCCATCTGCAGTGGGCACCGGGGAGCTGTTTTTT.

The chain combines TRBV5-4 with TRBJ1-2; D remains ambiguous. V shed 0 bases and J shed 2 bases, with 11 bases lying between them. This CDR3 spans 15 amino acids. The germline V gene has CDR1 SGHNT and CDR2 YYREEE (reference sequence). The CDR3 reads CASSLATMANYGYTF. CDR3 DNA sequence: TGTGCCAGCAGCTTGGCGACTATGGCAAACTATGGCTACACCTTC. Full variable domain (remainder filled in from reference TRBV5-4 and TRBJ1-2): ETGVTQSPTHLIKTRGQQVTLRCSSQSGHNTVSWYQQALGQGPQFIFQYYREEENGRGNFPPRFSGLQFPNYSSELNVNALELDDSALYLCASSLATMANYGYTFGSGTRLTVV.

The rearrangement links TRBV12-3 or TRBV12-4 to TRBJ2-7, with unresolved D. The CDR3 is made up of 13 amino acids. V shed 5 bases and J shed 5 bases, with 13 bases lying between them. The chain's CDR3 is CASSPLIPHEQYF. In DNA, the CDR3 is TGTGCCAGCAGTCCCCTGATCCCCCACGAGCAGTACTTC.

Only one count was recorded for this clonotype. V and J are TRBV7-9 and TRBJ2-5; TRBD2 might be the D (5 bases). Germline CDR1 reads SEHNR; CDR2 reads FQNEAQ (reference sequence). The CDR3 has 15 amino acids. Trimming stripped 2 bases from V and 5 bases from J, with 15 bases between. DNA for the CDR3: TGTGCCAGCAGCTTATACGCCCGGCCGGGGGAGACCCAGTACTTC. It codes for CASSLYARPGETQYF.

The CDR3 sequence is CASSKEGTRVLRNTEAFF. The CDR3 DNA sequence: TGTGCCAGCAGCAAGGAAGGGACAAGGGTTCTTAGGAACACTGAAGCTTTCTTT. The V and J genes are TRBV21-1 and TRBJ1-1; the table assigns TRBD1, which was not confirmed against the DNA. TRBV21-1 is a pseudogene segment. This CDR3 has 18 residues.

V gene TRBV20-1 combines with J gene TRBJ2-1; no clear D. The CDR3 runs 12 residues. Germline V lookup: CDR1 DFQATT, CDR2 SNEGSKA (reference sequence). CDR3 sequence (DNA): TGCAGCCTATGGGGTCCTTACAATGAGCAGTTCTTC. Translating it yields CSLWGPYNEQFF.

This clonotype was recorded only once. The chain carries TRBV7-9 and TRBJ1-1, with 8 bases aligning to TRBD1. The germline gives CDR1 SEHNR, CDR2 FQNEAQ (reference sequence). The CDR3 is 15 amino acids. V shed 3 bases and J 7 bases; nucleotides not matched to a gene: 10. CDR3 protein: CASSLTQGAFVEAFF. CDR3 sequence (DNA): TGTGCCAGCAGCTTGACGCAGGGGGCTTTTGTTGAAGCTTTCTTT. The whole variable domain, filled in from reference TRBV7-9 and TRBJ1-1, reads DTGVSQNPRHKITKRGQNVTFRCDPISEHNRLYWYRQTLGQGPEFLTYFQNEAQLEKSRLLSDRFSAERPKGSFSTLEIQRTEQGDSAMYLCASSLTQGAFVEAFFGQGTRLTVV.

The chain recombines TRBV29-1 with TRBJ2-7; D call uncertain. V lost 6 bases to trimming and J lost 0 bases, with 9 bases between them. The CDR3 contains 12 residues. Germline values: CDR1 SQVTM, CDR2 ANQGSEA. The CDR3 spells CSVLRSSYEQYF. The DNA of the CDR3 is TGCAGCGTCCTTCGAAGCTCCTACGAGCAGTACTTC.

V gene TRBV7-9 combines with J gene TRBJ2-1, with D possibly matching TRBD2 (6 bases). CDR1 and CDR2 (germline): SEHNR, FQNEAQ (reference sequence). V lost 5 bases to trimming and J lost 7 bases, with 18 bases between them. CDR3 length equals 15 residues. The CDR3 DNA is TGTGCCAGCAGCCATACTAGCTCCCTATCGAATGAGCAGTTCTTC. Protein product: CASSHTSSLSNEQFF. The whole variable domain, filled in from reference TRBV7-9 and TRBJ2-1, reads DTGVSQNPRHKITKRGQNVTFRCDPISEHNRLYWYRQTLGQGPEFLTYFQNEAQLEKSRLLSDRFSAERPKGSFSTLEIQRTEQGDSAMYLCASSHTSSLSNEQFFGPGTRLTVL.

CDR3 DNA sequence: TGTGCCAGCAGTTTCAGGGGTAATCAGCCCCAGCATTTT. Translating gives CASSFRGNQPQHF. V gene TRBV6-5 combines with J gene TRBJ1-5, with a weak D call TRBD1 (6 bases). The V gene lost 4 bases and the J gene lost 4 bases, with 8 bases spanning the gap. Germline assignment: CDR1 MNHEY and CDR2 SVGAGI. The CDR3 has 13 residues.

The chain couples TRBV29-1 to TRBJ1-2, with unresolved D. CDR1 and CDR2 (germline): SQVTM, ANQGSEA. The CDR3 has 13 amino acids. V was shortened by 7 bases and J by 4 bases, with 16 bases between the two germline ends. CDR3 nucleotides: TGCAGCGCCATTCCAGCAGATTCCTATGGCTACACCTTC. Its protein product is CSAIPADSYGYTF.

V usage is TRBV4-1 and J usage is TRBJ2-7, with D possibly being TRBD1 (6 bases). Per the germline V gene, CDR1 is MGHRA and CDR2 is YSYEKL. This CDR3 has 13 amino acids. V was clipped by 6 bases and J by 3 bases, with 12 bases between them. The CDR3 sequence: CASSGTRIYEQYF. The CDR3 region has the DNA TGCGCCAGCAGTGGGACAAGGATCTACGAGCAGTACTTC.

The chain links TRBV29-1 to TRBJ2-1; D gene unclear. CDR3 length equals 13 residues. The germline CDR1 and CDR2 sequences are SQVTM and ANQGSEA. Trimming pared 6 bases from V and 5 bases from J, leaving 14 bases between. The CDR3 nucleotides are TGCAGCGTCGCCGGTTTAGCTAACAATGAGCAGTTCTTC. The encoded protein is CSVAGLANNEQFF.

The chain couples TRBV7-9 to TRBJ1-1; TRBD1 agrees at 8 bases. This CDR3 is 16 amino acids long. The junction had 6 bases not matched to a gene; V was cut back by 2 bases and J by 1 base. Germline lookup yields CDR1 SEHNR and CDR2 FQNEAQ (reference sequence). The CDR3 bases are TGTGCCAGCAGCTTACGTTGGACAGGGCGGAACACTGAAGCTTTCTTT. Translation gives CASSLRWTGRNTEAFF.

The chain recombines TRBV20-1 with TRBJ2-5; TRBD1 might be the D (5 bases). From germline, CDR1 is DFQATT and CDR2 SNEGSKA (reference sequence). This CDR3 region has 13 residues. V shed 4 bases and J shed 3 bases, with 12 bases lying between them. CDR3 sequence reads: CSATSRQKETQYF. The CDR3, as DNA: TGCAGTGCTACCTCTAGACAGAAAGAGACCCAGTACTTC.

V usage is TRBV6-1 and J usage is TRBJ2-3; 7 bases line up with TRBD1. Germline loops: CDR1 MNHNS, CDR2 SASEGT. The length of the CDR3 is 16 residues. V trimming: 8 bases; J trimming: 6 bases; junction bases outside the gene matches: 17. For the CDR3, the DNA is TGTGCCAGCTCCCCTAGGACAGGCACTCTCGCGGATACGCAGTATTTT. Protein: CASSPRTGTLADTQYF.

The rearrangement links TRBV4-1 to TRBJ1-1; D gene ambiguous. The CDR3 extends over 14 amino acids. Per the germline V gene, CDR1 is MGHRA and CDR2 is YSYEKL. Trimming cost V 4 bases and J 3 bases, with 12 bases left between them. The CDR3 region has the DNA TGCGCCAGCAGCCGAGACGCGGGTTACACTGAAGCTTTCTTT. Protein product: CASSRDAGYTEAFF.

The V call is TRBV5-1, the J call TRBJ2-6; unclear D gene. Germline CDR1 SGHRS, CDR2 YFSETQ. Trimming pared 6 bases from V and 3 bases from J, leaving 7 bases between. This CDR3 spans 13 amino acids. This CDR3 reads CASKVGGANVLTF. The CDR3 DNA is TGCGCCAGCAAGGTCGGTGGGGCCAACGTCCTGACTTTC.

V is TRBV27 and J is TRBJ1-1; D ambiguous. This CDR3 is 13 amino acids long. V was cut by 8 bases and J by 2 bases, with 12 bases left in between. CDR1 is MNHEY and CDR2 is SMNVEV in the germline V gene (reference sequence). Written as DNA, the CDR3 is TGTGCCAGCTCCAGCGGGAGTAACACTGAAGCTTTCTTT. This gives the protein CASSSGSNTEAFF.

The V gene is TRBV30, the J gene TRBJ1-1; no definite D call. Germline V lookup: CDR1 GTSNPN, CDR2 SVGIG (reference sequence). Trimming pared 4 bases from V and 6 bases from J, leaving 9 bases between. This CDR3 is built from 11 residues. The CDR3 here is CAWTRGAEAFF. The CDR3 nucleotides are TGTGCCTGGACACGGGGAGCTGAAGCTTTCTTT.

CDR3 in DNA: TGTGCCAGCAATCCAAGTAGCGGATACTACAATGAGCAGTTCTTC. Amino acids: CASNPSSGYYNEQFF. The rearrangement joins TRBV6-5 to TRBJ2-1, with D tentatively TRBD2 (6 bases). The germline CDR1 and CDR2 sequences are MNHEY and SVGAGI. The CDR3 spans 15 residues. The V end lost 7 bases, the J end lost 3 bases, and 16 bases lay between the germline ends.

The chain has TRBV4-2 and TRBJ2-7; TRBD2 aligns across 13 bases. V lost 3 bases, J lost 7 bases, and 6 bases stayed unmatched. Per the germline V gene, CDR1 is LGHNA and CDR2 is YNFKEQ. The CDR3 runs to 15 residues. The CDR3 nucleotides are TGTGCCAGCAGCCAGGGGACTAGCGGGATGGAAGAGCAGTACTTC. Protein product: CASSQGTSGMEEQYF.